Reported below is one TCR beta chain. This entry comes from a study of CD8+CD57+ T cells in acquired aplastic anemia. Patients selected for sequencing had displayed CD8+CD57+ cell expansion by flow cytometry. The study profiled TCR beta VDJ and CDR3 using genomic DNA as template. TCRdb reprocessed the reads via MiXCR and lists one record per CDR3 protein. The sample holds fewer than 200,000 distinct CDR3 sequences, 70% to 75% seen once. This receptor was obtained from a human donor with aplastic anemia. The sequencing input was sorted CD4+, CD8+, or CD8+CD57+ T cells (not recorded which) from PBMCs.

The CDR3, as DNA: TGTGCCAGCAGCCCCTGGGGCGTTGATACTGAAGCTTTCTTT. Its translation is CASSPWGVDTEAFF. This rearrangement joins TRBV7-6 to TRBJ1-1, with D possibly matching TRBD1 (5 bases). CDR3 length equals 14 residues. Per germline, CDR1 SGHVS and CDR2 FNYEAQ. The V end was cut by 5 bases, the J end by 5 bases, with 15 bases between.